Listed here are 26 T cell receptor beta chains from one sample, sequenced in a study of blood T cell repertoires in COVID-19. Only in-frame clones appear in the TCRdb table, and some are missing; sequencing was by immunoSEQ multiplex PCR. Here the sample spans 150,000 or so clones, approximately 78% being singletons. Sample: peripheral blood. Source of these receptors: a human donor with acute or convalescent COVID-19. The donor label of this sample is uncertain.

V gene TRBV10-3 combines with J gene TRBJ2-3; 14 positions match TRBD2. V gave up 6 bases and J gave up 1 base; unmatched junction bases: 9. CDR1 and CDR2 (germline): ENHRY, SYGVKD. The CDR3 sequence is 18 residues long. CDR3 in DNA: TGTGCCATCAGCGGCGGACTAGCGGGGGGCCGTGGCACAGATACGCAGTATTTT. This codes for CAISGGLAGGRGTDTQYF.

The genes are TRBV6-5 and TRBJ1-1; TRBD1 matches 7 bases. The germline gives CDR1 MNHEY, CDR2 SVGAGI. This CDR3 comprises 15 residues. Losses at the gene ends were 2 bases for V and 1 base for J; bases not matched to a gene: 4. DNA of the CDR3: TGTGCCAGCAGTTACACGTCAGGGGGGAACACTGAAGCTTTCTTT. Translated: CASSYTSGGNTEAFF.

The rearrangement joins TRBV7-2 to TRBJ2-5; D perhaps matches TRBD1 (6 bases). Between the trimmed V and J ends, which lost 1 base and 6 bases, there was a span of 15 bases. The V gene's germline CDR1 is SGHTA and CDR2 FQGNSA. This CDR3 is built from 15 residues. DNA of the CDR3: TGTGCCAGCAGCTTAGAGGCGGCAGGGGTGCAGACCCAGTACTTC. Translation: CASSLEAAGVQTQYF.

The CDR3 DNA follows: TGTGCCAGTAGCATGTCCCCCGGGGTCAATCAGCCCCAGCATTTT. This encodes CASSMSPGVNQPQHF. The chain links TRBV19 to TRBJ1-5; D is uncertain. Between the trimmed V and J ends, which lost 6 bases and 3 bases, there was a span of 15 bases. The CDR3 runs 15 residues. CDR1 and CDR2 from the germline V gene are LNHDA and SQIVND (reference sequence).

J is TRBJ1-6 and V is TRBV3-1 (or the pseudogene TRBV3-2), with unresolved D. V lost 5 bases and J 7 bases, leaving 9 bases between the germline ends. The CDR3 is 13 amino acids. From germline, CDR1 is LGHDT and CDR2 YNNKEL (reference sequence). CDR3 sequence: CASSSTKNSPLHF. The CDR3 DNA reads TGTGCCAGCAGCTCGACAAAAAATTCACCCCTCCACTTT.

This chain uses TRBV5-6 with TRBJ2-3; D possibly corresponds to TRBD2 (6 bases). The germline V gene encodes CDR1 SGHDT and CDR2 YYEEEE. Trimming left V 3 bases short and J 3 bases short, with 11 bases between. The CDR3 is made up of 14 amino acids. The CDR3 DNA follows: TGTGCCAGCAGCTCGAACGGGGGTACAGATACGCAGTATTTT. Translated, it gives CASSSNGGTDTQYF.

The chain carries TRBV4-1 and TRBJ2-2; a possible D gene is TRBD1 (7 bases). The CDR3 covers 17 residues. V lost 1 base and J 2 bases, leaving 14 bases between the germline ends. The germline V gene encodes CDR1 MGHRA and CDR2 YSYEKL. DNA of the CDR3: TGCGCCAGCAGCCAAGCCCAGGGGGGAAGAAACACCGGGGAGCTGTTTTTT. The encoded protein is CASSQAQGGRNTGELFF.

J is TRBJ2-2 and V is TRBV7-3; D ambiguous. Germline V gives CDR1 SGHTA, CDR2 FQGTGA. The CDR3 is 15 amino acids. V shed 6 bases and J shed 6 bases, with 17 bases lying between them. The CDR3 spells CASRPRWAGPGELFF. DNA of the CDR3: TGTGCCAGCAGACCCCGGTGGGCAGGTCCCGGGGAGCTGTTTTTT.

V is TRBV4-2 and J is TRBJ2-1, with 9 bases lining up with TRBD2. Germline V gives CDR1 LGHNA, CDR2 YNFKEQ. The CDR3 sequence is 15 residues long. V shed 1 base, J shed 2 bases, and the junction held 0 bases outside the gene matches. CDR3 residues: CASSQGGGAYNEQFF. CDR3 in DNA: TGTGCCAGCAGCCAAGGCGGGGGGGCCTACAATGAGCAGTTCTTC.

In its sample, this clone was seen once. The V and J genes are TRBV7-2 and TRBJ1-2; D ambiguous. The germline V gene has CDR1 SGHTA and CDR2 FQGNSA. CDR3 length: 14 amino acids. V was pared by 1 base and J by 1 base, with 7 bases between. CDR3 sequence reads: CASSLEQSNYGYTF. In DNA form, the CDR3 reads TGTGCCAGCAGCTTAGAACAGAGTAACTATGGCTACACCTTC.

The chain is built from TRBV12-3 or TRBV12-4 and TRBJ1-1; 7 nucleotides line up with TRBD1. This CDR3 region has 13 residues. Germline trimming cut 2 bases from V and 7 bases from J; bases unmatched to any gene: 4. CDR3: CASSLRRDSEAFF. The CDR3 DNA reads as TGTGCCAGCAGTTTACGCCGGGACAGTGAAGCTTTCTTT.

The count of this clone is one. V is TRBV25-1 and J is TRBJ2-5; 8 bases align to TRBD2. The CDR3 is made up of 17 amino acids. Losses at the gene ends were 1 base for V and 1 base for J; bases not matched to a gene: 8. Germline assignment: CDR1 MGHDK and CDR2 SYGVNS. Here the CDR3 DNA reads TGTGCCAGCAGTGAATCTGGTAGCGGGGCCTTCCAAGAGACCCAGTACTTC. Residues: CASSESGSGAFQETQYF.

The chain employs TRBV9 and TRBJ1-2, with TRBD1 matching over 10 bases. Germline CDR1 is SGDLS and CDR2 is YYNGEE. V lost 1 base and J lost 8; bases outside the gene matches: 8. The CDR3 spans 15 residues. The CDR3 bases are TGTGCCAGCAGCGTAATGACAGGGGGCCAGAGCGGCTACACCTTC. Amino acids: CASSVMTGGQSGYTF.

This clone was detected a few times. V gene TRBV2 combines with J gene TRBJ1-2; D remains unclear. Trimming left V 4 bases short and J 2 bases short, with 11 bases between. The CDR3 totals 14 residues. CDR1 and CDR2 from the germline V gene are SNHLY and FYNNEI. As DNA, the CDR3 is TGTGCCAGCAGTGCGACGCGACAAAACTATGGCTACACCTTC. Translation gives CASSATRQNYGYTF.

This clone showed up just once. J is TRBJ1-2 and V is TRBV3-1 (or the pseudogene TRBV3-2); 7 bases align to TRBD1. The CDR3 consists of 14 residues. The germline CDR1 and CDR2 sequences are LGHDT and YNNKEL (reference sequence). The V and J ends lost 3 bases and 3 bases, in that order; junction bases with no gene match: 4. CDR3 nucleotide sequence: TGTGCCAGCAGCCAGCCGCAGGGGGACTATGGCTACACCTTC. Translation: CASSQPQGDYGYTF.

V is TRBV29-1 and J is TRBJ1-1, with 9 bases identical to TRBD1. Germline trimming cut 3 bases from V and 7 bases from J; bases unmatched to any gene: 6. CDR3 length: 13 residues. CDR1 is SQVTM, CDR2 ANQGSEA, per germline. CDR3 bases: TGCAGCGTTGACCCGGGACAGGGCATTGAAGCTTTCTTT. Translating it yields CSVDPGQGIEAFF.

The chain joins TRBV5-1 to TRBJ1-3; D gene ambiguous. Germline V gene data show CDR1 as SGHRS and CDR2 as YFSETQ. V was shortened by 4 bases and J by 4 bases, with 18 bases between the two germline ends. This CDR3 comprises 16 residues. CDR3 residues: CASSLEVGGGGNTIYF. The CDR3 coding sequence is TGCGCCAGCAGCCTTGAGGTCGGTGGAGGAGGAAACACCATATATTTT.

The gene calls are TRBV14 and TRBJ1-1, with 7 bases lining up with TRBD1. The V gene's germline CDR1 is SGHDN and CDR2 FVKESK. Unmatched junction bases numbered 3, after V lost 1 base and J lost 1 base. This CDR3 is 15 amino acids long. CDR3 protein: CASSQAGTANTEAFF. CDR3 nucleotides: TGTGCCAGCAGCCAAGCCGGGACAGCGAACACTGAAGCTTTCTTT.

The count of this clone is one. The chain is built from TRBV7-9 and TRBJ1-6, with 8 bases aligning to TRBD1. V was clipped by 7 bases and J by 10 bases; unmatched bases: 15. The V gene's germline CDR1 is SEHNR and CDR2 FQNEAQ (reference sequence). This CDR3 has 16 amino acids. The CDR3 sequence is CASIQTATGEDSPLHF. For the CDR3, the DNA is TGTGCCAGCATCCAAACTGCGACAGGGGAAGACTCACCCCTCCACTTT.

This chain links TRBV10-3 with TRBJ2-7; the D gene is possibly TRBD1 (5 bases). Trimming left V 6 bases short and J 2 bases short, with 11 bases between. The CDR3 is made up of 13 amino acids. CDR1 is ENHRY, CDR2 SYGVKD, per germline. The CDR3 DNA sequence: TGTGCCATCAGCCGTACGGACACCTACGAGCAGTACTTC. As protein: CAISRTDTYEQYF.

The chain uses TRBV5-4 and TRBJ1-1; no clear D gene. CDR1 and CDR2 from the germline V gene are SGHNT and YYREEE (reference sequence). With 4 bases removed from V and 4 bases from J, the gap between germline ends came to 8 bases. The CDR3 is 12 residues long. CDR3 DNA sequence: TGTGCCAGCAGCGGAAACAGCACTGAAGCTTTCTTT. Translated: CASSGNSTEAFF.

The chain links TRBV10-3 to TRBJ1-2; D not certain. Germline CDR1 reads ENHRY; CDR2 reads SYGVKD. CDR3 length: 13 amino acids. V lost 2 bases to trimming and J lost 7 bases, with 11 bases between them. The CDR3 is CAISERPEGGYTF. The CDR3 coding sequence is TGTGCCATCAGTGAGCGGCCGGAGGGTGGCTACACCTTC.

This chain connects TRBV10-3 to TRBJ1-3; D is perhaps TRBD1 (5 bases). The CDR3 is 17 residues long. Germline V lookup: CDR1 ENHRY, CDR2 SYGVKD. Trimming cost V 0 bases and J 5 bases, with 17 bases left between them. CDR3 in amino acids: CAISESNWRGSRNTIYF. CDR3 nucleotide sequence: TGTGCCATCAGTGAGTCGAATTGGCGGGGGTCGAGAAACACCATATATTTT.

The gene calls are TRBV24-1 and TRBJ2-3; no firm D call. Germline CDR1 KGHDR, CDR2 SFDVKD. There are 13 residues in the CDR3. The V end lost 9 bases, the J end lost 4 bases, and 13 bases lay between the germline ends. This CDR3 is CATGSPQADTQYF. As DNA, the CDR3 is TGTGCCACCGGTTCACCCCAGGCAGATACGCAGTATTTT.

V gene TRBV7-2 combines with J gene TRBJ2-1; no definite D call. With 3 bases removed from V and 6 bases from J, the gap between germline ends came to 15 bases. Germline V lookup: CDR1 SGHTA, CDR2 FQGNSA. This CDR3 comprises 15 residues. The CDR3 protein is CASSLTFGSGNEQFF. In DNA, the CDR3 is TGTGCCAGCAGCTTGACGTTCGGTTCAGGCAATGAGCAGTTCTTC.

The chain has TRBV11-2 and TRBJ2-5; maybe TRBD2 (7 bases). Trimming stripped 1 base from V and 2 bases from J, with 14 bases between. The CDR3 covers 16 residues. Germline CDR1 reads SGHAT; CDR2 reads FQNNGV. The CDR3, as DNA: TGTGCCAGCAGCTTAGTAGGGGGGGCCCCACAAGAGACCCAGTACTTC. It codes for CASSLVGGAPQETQYF. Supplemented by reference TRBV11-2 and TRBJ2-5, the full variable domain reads EAGVAQSPRYKIIEKRQSVAFWCNPISGHATLYWYQQILGQGPKLLIQFQNNGVVDDSQLPKDRFSAERLKGVDSTLKIQPAKLEDSAVYLCASSLVGGAPQETQYFGPGTRLLVL.